A selection of T cell receptor beta chains follows, all from one sample in a study of T cell responses to AZD1222 COVID-19 vaccine. TCRdb keeps only in-frame clones here, not all; method: immunoSEQ multiplex PCR. Counted here are some 180,000 clones, just under 95% occurring once; the ten biggest clones make up more than 0.85%. This specimen consisted of peripheral blood, obtained 28 days after the second dose of the MenACWY control vaccine. The receptors were gathered from an adult who received the MenACWY meningococcal vaccine as a control. Both conserved end residues are part of each CDR3. A D gene is named only where the DNA matches it firmly. Some rows have no size entry. The others give once, few or many, or a class for an expanded clone.

j_call d_call v_call clone_size cdr3_aa cdr3_nt
TRBJ2-1 . TRBV9 . CASSVHGYNEQFF TGTGCCAGCAGCGTACATGGATACAATGAGCAGTTCTTC
TRBJ1-6 TRBD1 TRBV2 . CASIRDSSNSPLHF TGTGCAAGCATTCGGGACAGTTCAAATTCACCCCTCCACTTT
TRBJ2-7 TRBD1 TRBV3-1/TRBV3-2 . CASSSTGVVSYEQYF TGTGCCAGCAGTAGTACAGGGGTGGTATCCTACGAGCAGTACTTC
TRBJ1-1 . TRBV5-5 once CASSLDQGYAFF TGTGCCAGCAGCTTAGATCAGGGGTACGCTTTCTTT
TRBJ1-3 TRBD1 TRBV7-3 . CASSLQAGDRAIYF TGTGCCAGCAGCTTACAGGCCGGGGACAGGGCCATATATTTT
TRBJ1-6 TRBD1 TRBV7-9 . CASSSSGTGGSPLHF TGTGCCAGCAGCTCCTCCGGGACAGGGGGCTCACCCCTCCACTTT
TRBJ1-5 TRBD1 TRBV7-9 . CASSLTQGGQPQHF TGTGCCAGCAGCTTGACTCAGGGGGGGCAGCCCCAGCATTTT
TRBJ1-1 TRBD1 TRBV4-3 . CASSQEGTVNTEAFF TGCGCCAGCAGCCAAGAAGGGACAGTGAACACTGAAGCTTTCTTT
TRBJ2-5 . TRBV2 . CASRSRETQYF TGTGCCAGCAGAAGTCGAGAGACCCAGTACTTC
TRBJ2-1 TRBD2 TRBV7-6 . CASSLAGVNEQFF TGTGCCAGCAGCCTAGCGGGGGTGAATGAGCAGTTCTTC
TRBJ1-1 . TRBV3-1/TRBV3-2 . CASSRAGGNTEAFF TGTGCCAGCAGCCGGGCAGGAGGGAACACTGAAGCTTTCTTT
TRBJ2-2 TRBD1 TRBV2 . CAVQPGQGAGELFF TGTGCTGTACAGCCCGGACAGGGCGCCGGGGAGCTGTTTTTT
TRBJ2-1 TRBD2 TRBV7-8 . CASSPLADYNEQFF TGTGCCAGCAGCCCCCTAGCGGATTACAATGAGCAGTTCTTC
TRBJ2-1 TRBD1 TRBV10-1 once CASSESTGVEQFF TGCGCCAGCAGTGAGTCGACAGGGGTCGAGCAGTTCTTC
TRBJ1-1 . TRBV30 once CAWSVTENTEAFF TGTGCCTGGAGTGTGACGGAGAACACTGAAGCTTTCTTT
TRBJ1-4 . TRBV5-8 . CASSLYDPATNEKLFF TGTGCCAGCAGCCTCTACGACCCAGCAACTAATGAAAAACTGTTTTTT
TRBJ1-5 . TRBV12-3/TRBV12-4 . CASSSRDNQPQHF TGTGCCAGCAGCTCCAGGGACAATCAGCCCCAGCATTTT
TRBJ2-2 TRBD1 TRBV6-6 . CASLDRGGTGELFF TGTGCCAGCCTCGACAGGGGGGGAACCGGGGAGCTGTTTTTT
TRBJ1-5 TRBD1 TRBV15 . CATSRQGAGNQPQHF TGTGCCACCAGCAGACAGGGGGCTGGAAATCAGCCCCAGCATTTT
TRBJ2-3 TRBD2 TRBV29-1 . CSVAGGGQGTDTQYF TGCAGCGTCGCAGGCGGGGGGCAAGGCACAGATACGCAGTATTTT
TRBJ2-5 . TRBV28 . CASSFRGAGKETQYF TGTGCCAGCAGTTTTCGAGGGGCGGGCAAAGAGACCCAGTACTTC
TRBJ1-1 . TRBV28 . CASSQTPPTNTEAFF TGTGCCAGCAGCCAAACACCCCCTACGAACACTGAAGCTTTCTTT
TRBJ2-3 . TRBV11-3 once CASSLETKSTDTQYF TGTGCCAGCAGCTTAGAGACCAAGAGCACAGATACGCAGTATTTT
TRBJ1-2 . TRBV11-2 . CASSLRTASFDYGYTF TGTGCCAGCAGCTTACGCACAGCCAGTTTCGACTATGGCTACACCTTC
TRBJ1-6 . TRBV6-5 . CASSYSREDNSPLHF TGTGCCAGCAGTTACTCACGGGAGGATAATTCACCCCTCCACTTT
TRBJ2-5 . TRBV7-7 once CASRPISGAEGETQYF TGTGCTAGCAGGCCCATCTCGGGGGCAGAGGGGGAGACCCAGTACTTC
TRBJ2-1 TRBD1 TRBV28 . CASSLRGQAVDEQFF TGTGCCAGCAGTTTAAGGGGGCAGGCCGTAGATGAGCAGTTCTTC
TRBJ2-1 TRBD2 TRBV10-2 once CASSDGTSGGAGNEQFF TGCGCCAGCAGTGATGGGACTAGCGGGGGGGCGGGGAATGAGCAGTTCTTC
TRBJ1-3 . TRBV6-1 . CASSEVGGHQNTIYF TGTGCCAGCAGTGAAGTCGGGGGGCATCAAAACACCATATATTTT
TRBJ1-4 . TRBV3-1/TRBV3-2 . CASSQDPGREKLFF TGTGCCAGCAGCCAAGATCCGGGGAGGGAAAAACTGTTTTTT
TRBJ1-5 . TRBV6-5 . CASSRKGNQPQHF TGTGCCAGCAGCCGAAAGGGCAATCAGCCCCAGCATTTT
TRBJ2-7 . TRBV30 few CAWHLGKDDEQYF TGTGCCTGGCATTTGGGGAAGGACGACGAGCAGTACTTC
TRBJ1-6 . TRBV6-5 . CATKSSSYNSPLHF TGTGCCACCAAGTCCAGCTCCTATAATTCACCCCTCCACTTT
TRBJ2-7 . TRBV19 . CASTTLGGPSYEQYF TGTGCCAGTACCACCCTCGGGGGGCCTTCCTACGAGCAGTACTTC
TRBJ2-7 . TRBV18 . CASSPTHGAPYEQYF TGTGCCAGCTCACCAACCCATGGGGCCCCCTACGAGCAGTACTTC
TRBJ2-3 TRBD1 TRBV6-5 . CASRPGTGGSDTQYF TGTGCCAGCAGGCCCGGGACAGGGGGATCGGATACGCAGTATTTT
TRBJ1-2 . TRBV14 . CASSQSGYGYTF TGTGCCAGCAGCCAATCGGGTTATGGCTACACCTTC